These T cell receptor beta chains were read from a single sample in a study of beta chain features in type 1 diabetes. TCRdb's copy holds only in-frame clones and misses some; the assay was immunoSEQ multiplex PCR. The sample has hundreds of thousands of clones, 15% to 18% seen once. Material: naive CD4+ T cells from blood. Receptors originate from a man aged 18 to 30 in good health. Each CDR3 is given with its conserved first and last residue. Each record gives: J gene, clone size, V gene, D gene, CDR3 DNA, CDR3 protein. A D gene is named only where the DNA matches it firmly. Clone size is given for some rows only: seen once, a few or many times, or a class if the clone is expanded.

>TRBJ2-6|NA|TRBV9|TRBD1
TGTGCCAGCAGCTTCCGGGACAGGGCACTCTCTGGGGCCAACGTCCTGACTTTC
CASSFRDRALSGANVLTF
>TRBJ2-5|NA|TRBV7-2|TRBD2
TGTGCCAGCAGCTTAAGCCACCGGACTAGCGGCCGTATAGCGACCCAGTACTTC
CASSLSHRTSGRIATQYF
>TRBJ2-2|few|TRBV6-4|NA
TGTGCCAGCAGTTCCCGTGACGGGGAGCTGTTTTTT
CASSSRDGELFF
>TRBJ1-3|few|TRBV15|NA
TGTGCCACCAGCAGAGGGGTCCTATCTGGAAACACCATATATTTT
CATSRGVLSGNTIYF
>TRBJ1-4|NA|TRBV10-2|TRBD1
TGCGCCAGCAGTTCGGACAGGGGGAATGAAAAACTGTTTTTT
CASSSDRGNEKLFF
>TRBJ2-4|few|TRBV7-9|NA
TGTGCCAGCAGCTTAGTCTGGGCAGGGACCAAAAACATTCAGTACTTC
CASSLVWAGTKNIQYF
>TRBJ2-1|NA|TRBV5-1|TRBD2
TGCGCCAGCAGTTCCCAGGGACTAGCGGGATCTAGTGGGTACAATGAGCAGTTCTTC
CASSSQGLAGSSGYNEQFF
>TRBJ1-3|NA|TRBV5-4|TRBD1
TGTGCCAGCAGCTTGGGACAGGGGGCAGACACCATATATTTT
CASSLGQGADTIYF
>TRBJ1-1|NA|TRBV2|NA
TGTGCCAGCGGAACGAGACCTAACACTGAAGCTTTCTTT
CASGTRPNTEAFF
>TRBJ1-2|once|TRBV11-1|NA
TGTGCCAGCAGCTTAGGGCAGAGCTATGGCTACACCTTC
CASSLGQSYGYTF
>TRBJ2-7|few|TRBV28|NA
TGTGCCAGCAGTTCGTGGGACGAAACCTACGAGCAGTACTTC
CASSSWDETYEQYF
>TRBJ2-5|few|TRBV18|NA
TGTGCCAGCTCACCATACCCTAGCTCCGGAGATAGCGGTCAGACCCAGTACTTC
CASSPYPSSGDSGQTQYF
>TRBJ2-3|NA|TRBV27|TRBD2
TGTGCCAGCAGTCCCCTCCGGGACTATAGCACAGATACGCAGTATTTT
CASSPLRDYSTDTQYF
>TRBJ2-5|few|TRBV4-2|TRBD2
TGTGCCAGCAGCCTGCGGGGGGGCTGGGGAGAGACCCAGTACTTC
CASSLRGGWGETQYF
>TRBJ1-4|few|TRBV28|NA
TGTGCCAGTCCCGTGACTAATGAAAAACTGTTTTTT
CASPVTNEKLFF
>TRBJ1-5|few|TRBV15|TRBD1
TGTGCCACCAGCAGAGATACCTCCAGGGGGCTGGGTCAGCCCCAGCATTTT
CATSRDTSRGLGQPQHF
>TRBJ1-2|NA|TRBV6-1|NA
TGTGCCACCCACAGGGTTAACTATGGCTACACCTTC
CATHRVNYGYTF
>TRBJ1-4|few|TRBV5-4|NA
TGTGCCAGCAGCTTACCAGGCGGTCAAGCTAATGAAAAACTGTTTTTT
CASSLPGGQANEKLFF
>TRBJ2-5|few|TRBV18|NA
TGTGCCAGCTCACCACCGAGGGGGCAAGAGACCCAGTACTTC
CASSPPRGQETQYF
>TRBJ2-1|NA|TRBV5-1|NA
TGCGCCAGCAGCTCTTACAATGAGCAGTTCTTC
CASSSYNEQFF
>TRBJ2-6|few|TRBV7-3|NA
TGTGCCAGCAGCTTAACGGCAGGGACCGTCTCTGGGGCCAACGTCCTGACTTTC
CASSLTAGTVSGANVLTF
>TRBJ2-7|few|TRBV7-2|TRBD2
TGTGCCAGCAGTTCCGGGACTAGCGGGGCCCACGAGCAGTACTTC
CASSSGTSGAHEQYF
>TRBJ2-7|NA|TRBV7-3|TRBD2
TGTGCCAGCAGCCTGGGACTAGCGGCTCCCTACGAGCAGTACTTC
CASSLGLAAPYEQYF
>TRBJ2-7|NA|TRBV6-6|TRBD1
TGTGCCACGGTGGAGAGACAGGGGGCCTACGAGCAGTACTTC
CATVERQGAYEQYF
>TRBJ1-4|NA|TRBV7-9|NA
TGTGCCAGCAGGAAACGACAGGATAATGAAAAACTGTTTTTT
CASRKRQDNEKLFF